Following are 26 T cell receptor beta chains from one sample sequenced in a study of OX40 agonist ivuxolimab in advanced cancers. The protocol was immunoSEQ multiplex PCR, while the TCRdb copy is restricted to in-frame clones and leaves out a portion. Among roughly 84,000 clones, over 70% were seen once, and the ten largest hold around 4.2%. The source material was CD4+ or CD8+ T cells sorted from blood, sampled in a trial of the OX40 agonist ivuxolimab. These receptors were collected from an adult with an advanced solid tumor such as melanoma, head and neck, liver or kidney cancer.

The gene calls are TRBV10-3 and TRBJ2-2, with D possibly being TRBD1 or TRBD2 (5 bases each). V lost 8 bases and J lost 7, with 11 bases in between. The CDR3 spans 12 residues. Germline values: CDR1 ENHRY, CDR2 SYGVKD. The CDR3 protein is CAIGTDLGELFF. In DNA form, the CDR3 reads TGTGCCATCGGGACGGACCTCGGGGAGCTGTTTTTT.

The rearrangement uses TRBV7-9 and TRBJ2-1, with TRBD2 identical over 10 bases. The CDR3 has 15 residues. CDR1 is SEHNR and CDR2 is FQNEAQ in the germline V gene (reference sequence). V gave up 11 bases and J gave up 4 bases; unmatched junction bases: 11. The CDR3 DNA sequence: TGTGCCGCACCTTTCGGGACTAGCGCTTACAATGAGCAGTTCTTC. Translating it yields CAAPFGTSAYNEQFF.

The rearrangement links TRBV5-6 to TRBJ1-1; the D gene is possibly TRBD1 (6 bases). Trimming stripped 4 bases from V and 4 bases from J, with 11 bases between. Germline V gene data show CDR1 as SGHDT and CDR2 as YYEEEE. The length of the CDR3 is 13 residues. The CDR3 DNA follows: TGTGCCAGCAGCAGGGGGGTGACCACTGAAGCTTTCTTT. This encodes CASSRGVTTEAFF.

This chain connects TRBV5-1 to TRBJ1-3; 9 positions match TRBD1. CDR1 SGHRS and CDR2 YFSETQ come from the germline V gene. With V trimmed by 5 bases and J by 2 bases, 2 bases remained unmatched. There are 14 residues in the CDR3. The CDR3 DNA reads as TGCGCCAGCAGGGGACAGGGAGCTGGAAACACCATATATTTT. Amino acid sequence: CASRGQGAGNTIYF.

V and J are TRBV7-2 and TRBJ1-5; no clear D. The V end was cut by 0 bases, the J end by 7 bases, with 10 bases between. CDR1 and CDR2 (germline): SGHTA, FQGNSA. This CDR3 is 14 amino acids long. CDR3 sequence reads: CASSLAGKEQPQHF. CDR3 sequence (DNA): TGTGCCAGCAGCTTAGCAGGGAAAGAGCAGCCCCAGCATTTT.

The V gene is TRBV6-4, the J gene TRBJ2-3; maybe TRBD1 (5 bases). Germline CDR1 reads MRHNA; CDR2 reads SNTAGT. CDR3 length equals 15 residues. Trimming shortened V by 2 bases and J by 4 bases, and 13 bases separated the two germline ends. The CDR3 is CASSDTDQGSDTQYF. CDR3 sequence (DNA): TGTGCCAGCAGTGACACTGATCAGGGTTCAGATACGCAGTATTTT.

In DNA form, the CDR3 reads TGTGCCAGCAGGGCCTTGGGGCGCGCTTTCTTT. Its translation: CASRALGRAFF. J is TRBJ1-1 and V is TRBV2; tentative D call: TRBD1 (5 bases). V was clipped by 6 bases and J by 11 bases, with 13 bases between them. The CDR3 has 11 amino acids. The germline CDR1 and CDR2 sequences are SNHLY and FYNNEI.

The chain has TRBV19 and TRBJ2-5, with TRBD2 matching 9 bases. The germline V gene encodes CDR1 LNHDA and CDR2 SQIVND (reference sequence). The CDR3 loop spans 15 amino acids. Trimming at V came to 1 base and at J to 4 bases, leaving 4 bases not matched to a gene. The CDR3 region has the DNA TGTGCCAGTAGTATAGGGACTAGCGCCCGAGAGACCCAGTACTTC. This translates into CASSIGTSARETQYF.

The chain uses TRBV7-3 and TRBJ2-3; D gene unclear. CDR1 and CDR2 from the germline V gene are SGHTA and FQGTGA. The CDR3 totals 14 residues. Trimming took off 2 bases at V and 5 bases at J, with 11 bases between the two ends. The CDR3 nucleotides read TGTGCCAGCAGCTTAGCCGGTATGGGAGATACGCAGTATTTT. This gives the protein CASSLAGMGDTQYF.

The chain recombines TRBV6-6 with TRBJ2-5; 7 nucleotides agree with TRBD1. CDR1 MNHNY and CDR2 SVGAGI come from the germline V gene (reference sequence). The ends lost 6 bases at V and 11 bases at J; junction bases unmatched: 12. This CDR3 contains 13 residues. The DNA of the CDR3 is TGTGCCAGCAGCAGTGGACAGGCCACAAAGCAGTACTTC. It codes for CASSSGQATKQYF.

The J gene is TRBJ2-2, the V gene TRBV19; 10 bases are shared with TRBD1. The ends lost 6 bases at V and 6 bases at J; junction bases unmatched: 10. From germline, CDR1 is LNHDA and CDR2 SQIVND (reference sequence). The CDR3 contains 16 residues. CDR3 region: CASSLRDRGQPGELFF. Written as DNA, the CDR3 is TGTGCCAGTAGCCTCCGGGACAGGGGTCAACCCGGGGAGCTGTTTTTT.

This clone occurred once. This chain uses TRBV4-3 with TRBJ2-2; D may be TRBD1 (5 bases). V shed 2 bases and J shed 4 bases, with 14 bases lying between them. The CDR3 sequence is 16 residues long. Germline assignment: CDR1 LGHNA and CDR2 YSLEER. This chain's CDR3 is CASSQRQLNPTGELFF. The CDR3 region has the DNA TGCGCCAGCAGCCAACGACAGCTTAACCCCACCGGGGAGCTGTTTTTT.

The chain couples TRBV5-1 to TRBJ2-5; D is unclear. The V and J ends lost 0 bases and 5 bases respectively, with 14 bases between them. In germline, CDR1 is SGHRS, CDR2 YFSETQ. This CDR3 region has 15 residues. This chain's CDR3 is CASSLGGQAVETQYF. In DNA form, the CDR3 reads TGCGCCAGCAGCTTGGGTGGTCAAGCAGTGGAGACCCAGTACTTC.

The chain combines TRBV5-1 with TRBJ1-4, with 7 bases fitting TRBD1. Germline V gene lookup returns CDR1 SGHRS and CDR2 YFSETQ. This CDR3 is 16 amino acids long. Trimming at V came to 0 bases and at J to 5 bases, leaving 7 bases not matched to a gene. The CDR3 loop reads CASSLEAGQLNEKLFF. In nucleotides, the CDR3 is TGCGCCAGCAGCTTGGAAGCGGGACAGTTAAATGAAAAACTGTTTTTT.

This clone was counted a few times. Written as DNA, the CDR3 is TGTGCCAGCAGCTTAGGTCTACAGGGGGCTTCTAAAGAGCAGTACTTC. It specifies CASSLGLQGASKEQYF. V usage is TRBV7-6 and J usage is TRBJ2-7, with TRBD1 matching over 9 bases. Trimming took 1 base from V and 7 from J; bases not matched to a gene: 11. Per germline, CDR1 SGHVS and CDR2 FNYEAQ. This CDR3 comprises 16 residues.

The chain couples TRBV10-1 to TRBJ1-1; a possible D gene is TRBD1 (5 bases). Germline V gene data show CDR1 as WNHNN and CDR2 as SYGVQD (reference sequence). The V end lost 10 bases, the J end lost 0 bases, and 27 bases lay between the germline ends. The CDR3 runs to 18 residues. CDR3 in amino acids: CATRSDISGALLNTEAFF. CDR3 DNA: TGCGCCACCAGGAGTGATATCTCTGGGGCGCTCTTGAACACTGAAGCTTTCTTT.

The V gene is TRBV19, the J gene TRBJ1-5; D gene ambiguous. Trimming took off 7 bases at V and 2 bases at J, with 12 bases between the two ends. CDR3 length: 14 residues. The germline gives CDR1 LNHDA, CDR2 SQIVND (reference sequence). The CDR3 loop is CASNVYSGNQPQHF. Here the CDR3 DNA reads TGTGCCAGTAATGTGTATTCAGGCAATCAGCCCCAGCATTTT.

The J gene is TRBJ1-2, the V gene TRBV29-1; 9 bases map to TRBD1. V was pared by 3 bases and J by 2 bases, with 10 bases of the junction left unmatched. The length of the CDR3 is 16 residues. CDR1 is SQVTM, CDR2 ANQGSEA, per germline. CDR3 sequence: CSVDHSGTGKNYGYTF. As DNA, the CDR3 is TGCAGCGTTGACCATTCGGGGACAGGGAAAAACTATGGCTACACCTTC.

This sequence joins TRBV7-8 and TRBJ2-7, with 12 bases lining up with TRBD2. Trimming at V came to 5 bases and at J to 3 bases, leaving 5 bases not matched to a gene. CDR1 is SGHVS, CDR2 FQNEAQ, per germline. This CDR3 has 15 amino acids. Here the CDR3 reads CASSQTSGGRYEQYF. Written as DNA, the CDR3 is TGTGCCAGCAGCCAGACTAGCGGGGGCCGCTACGAGCAGTACTTC. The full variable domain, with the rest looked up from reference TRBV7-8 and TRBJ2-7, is GAGVSQSPRYKVAKRGQDVALRCDPISGHVSLFWYQQALGQGPEFLTYFQNEAQLDKSGLPSDRFFAERPEGSVSTLKIQRTQQEDSAVYLCASSQTSGGRYEQYFGPGTRLTVT.

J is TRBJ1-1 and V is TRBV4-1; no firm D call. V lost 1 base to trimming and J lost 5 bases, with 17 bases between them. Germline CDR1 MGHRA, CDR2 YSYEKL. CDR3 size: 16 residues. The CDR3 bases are TGCGCCAGCAGCCAAGTCGGTACGGGGATTAAGACTGAAGCTTTCTTT. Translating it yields CASSQVGTGIKTEAFF.

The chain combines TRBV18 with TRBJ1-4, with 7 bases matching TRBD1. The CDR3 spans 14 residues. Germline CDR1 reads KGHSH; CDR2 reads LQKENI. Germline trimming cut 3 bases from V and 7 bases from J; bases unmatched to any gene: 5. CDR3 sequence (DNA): TGTGCCAGCTCACCTTCGACAGGGAGTGAAAAACTGTTTTTT. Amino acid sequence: CASSPSTGSEKLFF.

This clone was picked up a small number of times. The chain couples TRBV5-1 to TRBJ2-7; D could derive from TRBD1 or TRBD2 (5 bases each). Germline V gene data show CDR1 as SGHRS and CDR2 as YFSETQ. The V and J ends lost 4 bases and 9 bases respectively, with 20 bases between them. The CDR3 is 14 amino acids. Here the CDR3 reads CASSERDGRRVQYF. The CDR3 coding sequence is TGCGCCAGCAGCGAAAGGGACGGGCGAAGGGTGCAGTACTTC.

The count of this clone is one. The CDR3 nucleotides are TGTGCCAGCAGCCCCGCCAGGGGAGGGGGCACTGAAGCTTTCTTT. Translating it yields CASSPARGGGTEAFF. The chain joins TRBV14 to TRBJ1-1, with a tentative D call TRBD1 (6 bases). Trimming cost V 4 bases and J 4 bases, with 16 bases left between them. Germline-derived CDR1 and CDR2 are SGHDN and FVKESK. This CDR3 region has 15 residues.

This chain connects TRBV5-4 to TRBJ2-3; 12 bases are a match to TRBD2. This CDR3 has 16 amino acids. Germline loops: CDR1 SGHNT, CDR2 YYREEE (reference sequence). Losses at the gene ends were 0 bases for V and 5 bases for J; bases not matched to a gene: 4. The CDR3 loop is CASSLASGGALDTQYF. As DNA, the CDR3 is TGTGCCAGCAGCTTGGCTAGCGGGGGGGCCCTAGATACGCAGTATTTT.

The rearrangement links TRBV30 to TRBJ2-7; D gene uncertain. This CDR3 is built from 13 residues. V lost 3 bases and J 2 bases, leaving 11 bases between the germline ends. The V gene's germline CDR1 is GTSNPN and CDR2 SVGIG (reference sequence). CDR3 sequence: CAWSGLGPYEQYF. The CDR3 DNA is TGTGCCTGGAGCGGGTTGGGCCCCTACGAGCAGTACTTC.

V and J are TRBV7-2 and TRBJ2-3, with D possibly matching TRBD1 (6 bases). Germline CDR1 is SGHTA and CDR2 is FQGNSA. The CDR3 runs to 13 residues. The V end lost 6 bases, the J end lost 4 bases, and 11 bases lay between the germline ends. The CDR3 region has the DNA TGTGCCAGCAGATTAACAGGGTCAGATACGCAGTATTTT. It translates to CASRLTGSDTQYF.